Below, 27 T cell receptor beta chains from the same sample are listed, as sequenced in a study of OX40 agonist ivuxolimab in advanced cancers. The assay was immunoSEQ multiplex PCR, and TCRdb's table has in-frame clones only and misses some. This sample has more than 25,000 clones; 82% occur once, and the top ten carry approximately 20%. Source: CD4+ or CD8+ T cells sorted from blood, taken in a trial of the OX40 agonist ivuxolimab. These receptors were taken from an adult with an advanced solid tumor such as melanoma, head and neck, liver or kidney cancer.

J is TRBJ2-5 and V is TRBV7-9, with 7 nucleotides matching TRBD1. The CDR3 contains 15 residues. With 2 bases clipped from V and 4 bases from J, the junction kept 7 bases outside the gene matches. CDR1 and CDR2 (germline): SEHNR, FQNEAQ (reference sequence). CDR3 amino acids: CASSLSRDSIETQYF. Written as DNA, the CDR3 is TGTGCCAGCAGCTTATCCAGGGACAGCATAGAGACCCAGTACTTC. The whole variable domain, remainder taken from reference TRBV7-9 and TRBJ2-5, is DTGVSQNPRHKITKRGQNVTFRCDPISEHNRLYWYRQTLGQGPEFLTYFQNEAQLEKSRLLSDRFSAERPKGSFSTLEIQRTEQGDSAMYLCASSLSRDSIETQYFGPGTRLLVL.

This clone was seen a single time. The rearrangement uses TRBV29-1 and TRBJ2-1; D unresolved. CDR3 length: 12 amino acids. With 3 bases removed from V and 10 bases from J, the gap between germline ends came to 13 bases. Germline V gene lookup returns CDR1 SQVTM and CDR2 ANQGSEA. CDR3 loop: CSVDLPLGEQFF. The CDR3 nucleotides are TGCAGCGTTGATCTGCCCCTGGGGGAGCAGTTCTTC.

The chain joins TRBV6-1 to TRBJ2-1; 9 bases map to TRBD1. Germline CDR1 and CDR2: MNHNS and SASEGT. The CDR3 totals 13 residues. Trimming at V came to 8 bases and at J to 5 bases, leaving 4 bases not matched to a gene. The CDR3 loop reads CASGWTGDNEQFF. CDR3 DNA: TGTGCCAGCGGATGGACAGGGGACAATGAGCAGTTCTTC.

This chain links TRBV5-1 with TRBJ2-5; 10 bases fit TRBD2. With 4 bases clipped from V and 1 base from J, the junction kept 4 bases outside the gene matches. Germline lookup yields CDR1 SGHRS and CDR2 YFSETQ. The CDR3 extends over 15 amino acids. The CDR3 region is CASSQERGGQETQYF. Written as DNA, the CDR3 is TGCGCCAGCAGCCAAGAGCGGGGGGGCCAAGAGACCCAGTACTTC.

The CDR3 region is CASSPDLAGVADTQYF. DNA of the CDR3: TGTGCCAGCAGCCCGGACTTGGCGGGGGTGGCAGATACGCAGTATTTT. This rearrangement joins TRBV7-6 to TRBJ2-3, with 7 bases fitting TRBD2. Germline CDR1 and CDR2: SGHVS and FNYEAQ. With 5 bases clipped from V and 4 bases from J, the junction kept 12 bases outside the gene matches. The CDR3 contains 16 residues.

In regard to this clone: A read error may produce the germline difference seen at one junction end. The chain employs TRBV6-1 and TRBJ1-1; D possibly corresponds to TRBD1 (6 bases). This CDR3 contains 15 residues. Germline V gives CDR1 MNHNS, CDR2 SASEGT. The CDR3 loop reads CASSGNWGPNSEAFF. CDR3 coding DNA: TGTGCCAGCAGTGGAAATTGGGGGCCCAACAGTGAAGCTTTCTTT.

The rearrangement joins TRBV27 to TRBJ2-7, with 12 bases lining up with TRBD2. CDR1 MNHEY and CDR2 SMNVEV come from the germline V gene (reference sequence). This CDR3 comprises 15 residues. The junction had 5 bases not matched to a gene; V was cut back by 5 bases and J by 3 bases. The CDR3 region is CASSPLAGGVYEQYF. Here the CDR3 DNA reads TGTGCCAGCAGTCCCCTAGCGGGGGGGGTCTACGAGCAGTACTTC.

This clone was recorded a few times. The J gene is TRBJ1-6, the V gene TRBV9; 9 nucleotides match TRBD1. V shed 3 bases and J 9 bases; nucleotides not matched to a gene: 4. Germline-derived CDR1 and CDR2 are SGDLS and YYNGEE. The CDR3 is made up of 14 amino acids. CDR3 in DNA: TGTGCCAGCAGCGGGGGACAGGGCGGTTCACCCCTCCACTTT. Translating it yields CASSGGQGGSPLHF.

The chain recombines TRBV6-5 with TRBJ2-3; tentatively, D is TRBD2 (6 bases). The CDR3 contains 13 residues. Germline CDR1 and CDR2: MNHEY and SVGAGI. The V gene lost 7 bases and the J gene lost 5 bases, with 13 bases spanning the gap. The CDR3 DNA is TGTGCCAGCACTGAATACGGGGGAGATACGCAGTATTTT. This codes for CASTEYGGDTQYF.

V and J are TRBV10-3 and TRBJ1-1; tentative D call: TRBD1 (5 bases). Trimming stripped 10 bases from V and 1 base from J, with 13 bases between. Germline-derived CDR1 and CDR2 are ENHRY and SYGVKD. This CDR3 is 13 amino acids long. CDR3 nucleotides: TGTGCCACCCTCGGAGGGGCGAACACTGAAGCTTTCTTT. Its protein product is CATLGGANTEAFF.

This chain links TRBV27 with TRBJ1-5, with a tentative D call TRBD1 (5 bases). Trimming left V 4 bases short and J 3 bases short, with 10 bases between. The germline V gene has CDR1 MNHEY and CDR2 SMNVEV (reference sequence). This CDR3 is 14 amino acids long. CDR3 sequence reads: CASSYDRVNQPQHF. DNA of the CDR3: TGTGCCAGCAGTTACGACAGAGTCAATCAGCCCCAGCATTTT.

This chain links TRBV10-3 with TRBJ2-7, with D perhaps TRBD1 (6 bases). V dropped 3 bases and J dropped 0 bases, with 12 bases sitting between them. This CDR3 is built from 15 residues. Germline CDR1 ENHRY, CDR2 SYGVKD. As DNA, the CDR3 is TGTGCCATCAGTGATGGGGGCCTTAGCTCCTACGAGCAGTACTTC. Translating gives CAISDGGLSSYEQYF.

The V and J genes are TRBV6-5 and TRBJ2-3; D gene uncertain. Germline V gives CDR1 MNHEY, CDR2 SVGAGI. Trimming shortened V by 6 bases and J by 6 bases, and 13 bases separated the two germline ends. The CDR3 is made up of 13 amino acids. The CDR3 DNA follows: TGTGCCAGCAGCGGGTCCTGGGTGGATACGCAGTATTTT. Its protein product is CASSGSWVDTQYF.

The chain recombines TRBV5-1 with TRBJ2-1; D might be TRBD1 or TRBD2, each matching 6 bases. The CDR3 has 15 amino acids. From germline, CDR1 is SGHRS and CDR2 YFSETQ. The V end lost 4 bases, the J end lost 7 bases, and 18 bases lay between the germline ends. CDR3 sequence: CASSPDGGAGNEQFF. CDR3 DNA: TGCGCCAGCAGCCCTGACGGGGGCGCGGGGAATGAGCAGTTCTTC.

The chain is built from TRBV27 and TRBJ1-6; D is uncertain. Germline CDR1 reads MNHEY; CDR2 reads SMNVEV (reference sequence). Trimming left V 3 bases short and J 6 bases short, with 9 bases between. The CDR3 has 14 residues. In DNA form, the CDR3 reads TGTGCCAGCAGTTTTGTGCCAACTAATTCACCCCTCCACTTT. This translates into CASSFVPTNSPLHF.

Written as DNA, the CDR3 is TGTGCCAGCAGCGCCTCAGGCCCAGATACGCAGTATTTT. It translates to CASSASGPDTQYF. The rearrangement links TRBV9 to TRBJ2-3; D not resolved. CDR1 and CDR2 from the germline V gene are SGDLS and YYNGEE. The CDR3 length is 13 residues. Trimming removed 3 bases at V and 4 bases at J, with 9 bases between.

The V gene is TRBV30, the J gene TRBJ2-2; 13 nucleotides line up with TRBD2. Germline CDR1 GTSNPN, CDR2 SVGIG (reference sequence). V was pared by 1 base and J by 2 bases, with 7 bases of the junction left unmatched. CDR3 length: 18 residues. The CDR3 nucleotides are TGTGCCTGGAGTGCAACTAGCGGGAGGGCCTTTAACACCGGGGAGCTGTTTTTT. Its translation: CAWSATSGRAFNTGELFF.

This clone was detected a few times. This chain links TRBV5-4 with TRBJ1-4, with a weak D call TRBD1 (5 bases). The CDR3 covers 14 residues. CDR1 is SGHNT, CDR2 YYREEE, per germline (reference sequence). V was pared by 4 bases and J by 4 bases, with 11 bases between. The CDR3 loop is CASSPGYGNEKLFF. The CDR3, as DNA: TGTGCCAGCAGCCCAGGGTATGGTAATGAAAAACTGTTTTTT.

The J gene is TRBJ1-5, the V gene TRBV9; no clear D gene. This CDR3 is built from 16 residues. Germline-derived CDR1 and CDR2 are SGDLS and YYNGEE. V was cut by 0 bases and J by 2 bases, with 12 bases left in between. CDR3 nucleotides: TGTGCCAGCAGCGTAGGTATAGGCGGAGGCAATCAGCCCCAGCATTTT. It is translated as CASSVGIGGGNQPQHF.

This clone was seen only a few times. The gene calls are TRBV7-8 and TRBJ2-1; 11 positions match TRBD1. V shed 3 bases and J 5 bases; nucleotides not matched to a gene: 3. The CDR3 loop spans 15 amino acids. The germline V gene encodes CDR1 SGHVS and CDR2 FQNEAQ. The CDR3 protein is CASSFGTGGHNEQFF. In DNA form, the CDR3 reads TGTGCCAGCAGCTTCGGGACAGGGGGACACAATGAGCAGTTCTTC.

V and J are TRBV28 and TRBJ2-4; 13 positions agree with TRBD2. The CDR3 is made up of 18 amino acids. CDR1 is MDHEN, CDR2 SYDVKM, per germline. The V gene end was trimmed by 5 bases and the J gene end by 4 bases; junction bases not matched to a gene: 11. CDR3 amino acids: CASSPPLAGGRIKNIQYF. The CDR3 nucleotides read TGTGCCAGCAGTCCCCCACTAGCGGGGGGGCGGATAAAAAACATTCAGTACTTC.

The J gene is TRBJ2-7, the V gene TRBV10-2, with TRBD2 matching 7 bases. This CDR3 is built from 11 residues. Germline V CDR1 and CDR2: WSHSY, SAAADI. The CDR3 DNA follows: TGCGCTAAGGGAGGGATCCACGAGCAGTACTTC. Its protein product is CAKGGIHEQYF.

This clone appeared a single time. This chain connects TRBV7-3 to TRBJ2-3; D ambiguous. The CDR3 is 13 residues long. V was shortened by 0 bases and J by 3 bases, with 4 bases between the two germline ends. Germline-derived CDR1 and CDR2 are SGHTA and FQGTGA. CDR3 in amino acids: CASSLTGTDTQYF. The CDR3 coding sequence is TGTGCCAGCAGCTTAACGGGGACAGATACGCAGTATTTT.

The CDR3 spells CASSQDSHEQFF. In DNA form, the CDR3 reads TGCGCCAGCAGCCAAGATTCTCATGAGCAGTTCTTC. The V and J genes are TRBV4-1 and TRBJ2-1; D gene unclear. Germline V gene sequence: CDR1 MGHRA, CDR2 YSYEKL. The CDR3 covers 12 residues. Trimming cost V 0 bases and J 8 bases, with 5 bases left between them.

The chain recombines TRBV27 with TRBJ1-1; no clear D gene. Per the germline V gene, CDR1 is MNHEY and CDR2 is SMNVEV (reference sequence). The CDR3 consists of 13 residues. Trimming cost V 3 bases and J 2 bases, with 7 bases left between them. As DNA, the CDR3 is TGTGCCAGCAGTTTTTCCCCAAACACTGAAGCTTTCTTT. Translating gives CASSFSPNTEAFF.

The gene calls are TRBV4-2 and TRBJ2-3; TRBD2 is a possible D gene (5 bases). The CDR3 is 14 amino acids. Germline V gene data show CDR1 as LGHNA and CDR2 as YNFKEQ. The V gene lost 1 base and the J gene lost 6 bases, with 11 bases spanning the gap. The CDR3 loop is CASSQGGLSDTQYF. The CDR3 DNA follows: TGTGCCAGCAGCCAAGGCGGGTTATCGGATACGCAGTATTTT.

The genes are TRBV28 and TRBJ2-7, with D possibly TRBD1 on 6 matching bases. Deletions cut 6 bases from V and 3 bases from J, with 6 bases between. The germline V gene has CDR1 MDHEN and CDR2 SYDVKM. This CDR3 is 11 amino acids long. The CDR3 nucleotides are TGTGCCAGCAGCAGGGGCTACGAGCAGTACTTC. It codes for CASSRGYEQYF.